The next 27 T cell receptor beta chains were all read from a single sample in a study of blood T cell repertoires in COVID-19. TCRdb's copy holds only in-frame clones and misses some; the assay was immunoSEQ multiplex PCR. The sample yields around 400,000 clones, about 89% seen once. The material sequenced was peripheral blood. Every receptor here comes from a woman in her twenties or thirties with COVID-19, enrolled during active disease.

J is TRBJ1-6 and V is TRBV7-2; TRBD1 might be the D (6 bases). The germline V and J ends were trimmed by 1 base and 13 bases, with 17 bases remaining between them. The CDR3 spans 15 residues. The germline V gene encodes CDR1 SGHTA and CDR2 FQGNSA. CDR3 DNA sequence: TGTGCCAGCAGCTTAGTTGCCAGGGGCGTTTCCCCCCTCCACTTT. Amino acid sequence: CASSLVARGVSPLHF.

The gene calls are TRBV5-8 and TRBJ1-5; 10 bases agree with TRBD1. V lost 2 bases to trimming and J lost 8 bases; unmatched junction nucleotides: 7. The CDR3 totals 15 residues. Per the germline V gene, CDR1 is SGHTS and CDR2 is YDEGEE. CDR3 coding DNA: TGTGCCAGCAGCTTTAGGGACAGGGGCACGGAGCCCCAGCATTTT. Its translation: CASSFRDRGTEPQHF.

The chain uses TRBV7-9 and TRBJ2-3, with 11 bases fitting TRBD2. The ends lost 3 bases at V and 0 bases at J; junction bases unmatched: 5. In germline, CDR1 is SEHNR, CDR2 FQNEAQ (reference sequence). This CDR3 region has 17 residues. CDR3 loop: CASSFPRLAGSTDTQYF. In nucleotides, the CDR3 is TGTGCCAGCAGCTTTCCCCGACTAGCGGGGAGCACAGATACGCAGTATTTT.

For this clone: The identical CDR3 is also encoded by other nucleotide sequences in the sample. The V gene is TRBV5-1, the J gene TRBJ1-1; a weak D match, TRBD1 (6 bases). The germline V gene has CDR1 SGHRS and CDR2 YFSETQ. Trimming took off 2 bases at V and 4 bases at J, with 9 bases between the two ends. This CDR3 contains 13 residues. This CDR3 is CASSLQGSTEAFF. Written as DNA, the CDR3 is TGCGCCAGCAGCTTACAGGGAAGCACTGAAGCTTTCTTT.

The rearrangement links TRBV2 to TRBJ2-3, with 7 bases identical to TRBD2. From germline, CDR1 is SNHLY and CDR2 FYNNEI. With 2 bases clipped from V and 8 bases from J, the junction kept 1 base outside the gene matches. The CDR3 consists of 12 residues. The CDR3: CASSESGGTQYF. CDR3 sequence (DNA): TGTGCCAGCAGTGAATCGGGAGGTACGCAGTATTTT.

V usage is TRBV18 and J usage is TRBJ2-2; D unclear. Germline lookup yields CDR1 KGHSH and CDR2 LQKENI. This CDR3 region has 15 residues. Trimming took off 3 bases at V and 4 bases at J, with 12 bases between the two ends. The CDR3 DNA reads as TGTGCCAGCTCACCTCGAGCGCGCAGCACCGGGGAGCTGTTTTTT. Protein: CASSPRARSTGELFF.

The gene calls are TRBV19 and TRBJ2-1; 7 nucleotides line up with TRBD2. The CDR3 has 18 amino acids. With 1 base clipped from V and 8 bases from J, the junction kept 17 bases outside the gene matches. Looked up from germline, CDR1 is LNHDA and CDR2 is SQIVND (reference sequence). DNA of the CDR3: TGTGCCAGTAGTATAGTTAGAGGGGAGGGAGGTCGTAGGTATGAGCAGTTCTTC. Amino acid sequence: CASSIVRGEGGRRYEQFF.

The V and J genes are TRBV28 and TRBJ2-3, with D unclear. V was shortened by 6 bases and J by 4 bases, with 8 bases between the two germline ends. CDR3 size: 12 residues. Per germline, CDR1 MDHEN and CDR2 SYDVKM. The CDR3 here is CASSLDSDTQYF. The CDR3 coding sequence is TGTGCCAGCAGCCTCGACTCAGATACGCAGTATTTT. The whole variable domain, filled in from reference TRBV28 and TRBJ2-3, reads DVKVTQSSRYLVKRTGEKVFLECVQDMDHENMFWYRQDPGLGLRLIYFSYDVKMKEKGDIPEGYSVSREKKERFSLILESASTNQTSMYLCASSLDSDTQYFGPGTRLTVL.

The rearrangement links TRBV6-5 to TRBJ2-1, with D uncertain. CDR1 is MNHEY, CDR2 SVGAGI, per germline. Trimming removed 5 bases from V and 7 bases from J, with 9 bases in between. The CDR3 has 12 residues. CDR3 residues: CASSPPLNEQFF. CDR3 in DNA: TGTGCCAGCAGTCCCCCCCTGAATGAGCAGTTCTTC.

The chain has TRBV4-3 and TRBJ2-3, with 13 bases identical to TRBD2. Germline V gives CDR1 LGHNA, CDR2 YSLEER. The CDR3 is 17 residues long. Trimming took 2 bases from V and 0 from J; bases not matched to a gene: 2. As DNA, the CDR3 is TGCGCCAGCAGCCAAAGACTAGCGGGAGGTAGCACAGATACGCAGTATTTT. Translating it yields CASSQRLAGGSTDTQYF.

The chain has TRBV10-3 and TRBJ2-7; 8 bases are a match to TRBD2. This CDR3 region has 13 residues. V trimming: 6 bases; J trimming: 3 bases; junction bases outside the gene matches: 4. Looked up from germline, CDR1 is ENHRY and CDR2 is SYGVKD. DNA for the CDR3: TGTGCCATCAGGGGACTAGAAATCTACGAGCAGTACTTC. Amino acid sequence: CAIRGLEIYEQYF.

The gene calls are TRBV6-5 and TRBJ2-1; 8 positions agree with TRBD2. This CDR3 has 14 residues. V shed 7 bases, J shed 6 bases, and the junction held 8 bases outside the gene matches. The germline CDR1 and CDR2 sequences are MNHEY and SVGAGI. As DNA, the CDR3 is TGTGCCAGCAAGCGGGAGTTCGTGGCCAATGAGCAGTTCTTC. Translated, it gives CASKREFVANEQFF.

CDR3 nucleotide sequence: TGTGCCTGGAGTTACCCGCTAGGGGCCACCGGGGAGCTGTTTTTT. Translation: CAWSYPLGATGELFF. V usage is TRBV30 and J usage is TRBJ2-2; tentative D call: TRBD1 (5 bases). Deletions cut 2 bases from V and 4 bases from J, with 14 bases between. Germline V lookup: CDR1 GTSNPN, CDR2 SVGIG (reference sequence). The CDR3 is 15 amino acids.

V gene TRBV6-6 combines with J gene TRBJ2-2; 7 nucleotides align to TRBD1. Germline CDR1 is MNHNY and CDR2 is SVGAGI (reference sequence). The CDR3 consists of 14 residues. The J segment lost 4 bases and the V segment lost 4 bases, leaving 3 bases of the junction unmatched. CDR3 sequence: CASSFTGATGELFF. The DNA of the CDR3 is TGTGCCAGCAGTTTCACAGGGGCCACCGGGGAGCTGTTTTTT.

The chain employs TRBV19 and TRBJ1-1, with 10 positions matching TRBD1. The germline V gene encodes CDR1 LNHDA and CDR2 SQIVND (reference sequence). V shed 6 bases and J 5 bases; nucleotides not matched to a gene: 6. CDR3 length: 14 amino acids. The CDR3 reads CASSRDRGPTEAFF. CDR3 DNA sequence: TGTGCCAGTAGCAGAGACAGGGGGCCGACTGAAGCTTTCTTT.

J is TRBJ2-5 and V is TRBV7-3; TRBD1 matches at 9 bases. Germline V CDR1 and CDR2: SGHTA, FQGTGA. This CDR3 spans 14 amino acids. The junction had 6 bases not matched to a gene; V was cut back by 5 bases and J by 5 bases. The CDR3: CASSLTGGEETQYF. CDR3 coding DNA: TGTGCCAGCAGCCTGACAGGGGGTGAGGAGACCCAGTACTTC.

The genes are TRBV7-2 and TRBJ2-1; TRBD2 agrees at 8 bases. CDR1 is SGHTA and CDR2 is FQGNSA in the germline V gene. This CDR3 is built from 15 residues. V shed 5 bases and J 9 bases; nucleotides not matched to a gene: 12. This chain's CDR3 is CASSLGGETSFEQFF. The CDR3 nucleotides read TGTGCCAGCAGCCTCGGGGGGGAGACTAGTTTTGAGCAGTTCTTC. The variable domain in full, completed from reference TRBV7-2 and TRBJ2-1, reads GAGVSQSPSNKVTEKGKDVELRCDPISGHTALYWYRQSLGQGLEFLIYFQGNSAPDKSGLPSDRFSAERTGGSVSTLTIQRTQQEDSAVYLCASSLGGETSFEQFFGPGTRLTVL.

This rearrangement joins TRBV9 to TRBJ2-1, with D perhaps matching TRBD2 (5 bases). CDR1 and CDR2 from the germline V gene are SGDLS and YYNGEE. CDR3 length: 16 residues. V lost 4 bases and J lost 0, with 14 bases in between. In DNA form, the CDR3 reads TGTGCCAGCAGCCCACTTGGACTGGGCTCCTACAATGAGCAGTTCTTC. Residues: CASSPLGLGSYNEQFF.

The chain has TRBV19 and TRBJ2-2; TRBD2 matches 7 bases. CDR3 size: 16 residues. Trimming cost V 7 bases and J 5 bases; bases outside gene matches: 13. Germline loops: CDR1 LNHDA, CDR2 SQIVND (reference sequence). The CDR3 DNA sequence: TGTGCCAGTACCGGAAGGCTAGCGGTTCGAACCGGGGAGCTGTTTTTT. Residues: CASTGRLAVRTGELFF.

The chain recombines TRBV2 with TRBJ2-5, with a weak D call TRBD1 (6 bases). CDR1 SNHLY and CDR2 FYNNEI come from the germline V gene. The CDR3 is 15 amino acids. With 2 bases removed from V and 1 base from J, the gap between germline ends came to 11 bases. The DNA of the CDR3 is TGTGCCAGCAGTGAATGGGACAATCCCCAAGAGACCCAGTACTTC. Its translation is CASSEWDNPQETQYF.

The gene calls are TRBV29-1 and TRBJ1-5; D unclear. The length of the CDR3 is 14 residues. Germline V CDR1 and CDR2: SQVTM, ANQGSEA. The ends were cut back, 6 bases at V and 6 bases at J, with 18 bases in the middle. The DNA of the CDR3 is TGCAGCGTCTCGACTGCAACTGGTGGTCAGCCCCAGCATTTT. It codes for CSVSTATGGQPQHF.

This clone has a single count. The rearrangement joins TRBV29-1 to TRBJ1-2, with D maybe TRBD1 (5 bases). CDR1 is SQVTM, CDR2 ANQGSEA, per germline. The germline V and J ends were trimmed by 1 base and 3 bases, with 12 bases remaining between them. CDR3 length: 14 residues. CDR3 nucleotide sequence: TGCAGCGTTGAAGGCAGGGATAAAGACTATGGCTACACCTTC. It codes for CSVEGRDKDYGYTF. Together with reference TRBV29-1 and TRBJ1-2, the CDR3 gives the full variable domain: SAVISQKPSRDICQRGTSLTIQCQVDSQVTMMFWYRQQPGQSLTLIATANQGSEATYESGFVIDKFPISRPNLTFSTLTVSNMSPEDSSIYLCSVEGRDKDYGYTFGSGTRLTVV.

This clone was recorded a few times. The chain employs TRBV10-3 and TRBJ2-7; the match to TRBD2 covers 10 bases. With V trimmed by 4 bases and J by 5 bases, 5 bases remained unmatched. The CDR3 has 14 residues. CDR1 is ENHRY, CDR2 SYGVKD, per germline. The CDR3, as DNA: TGTGCCATCAGTGCGTCTAGCGGGAGTAACGAGCAGTACTTC. It translates to CAISASSGSNEQYF.

This clone showed up just a few times. DNA for the CDR3: TGCGCCAGCAGCTTGGCCTTACTCCACGAGCAGTACTTC. This encodes CASSLALLHEQYF. V is TRBV5-1 and J is TRBJ2-7, with D unresolved. CDR3 length: 13 amino acids. The germline V gene encodes CDR1 SGHRS and CDR2 YFSETQ. The ends were cut back, 0 bases at V and 5 bases at J, with 9 bases in the middle.

In nucleotides, the CDR3 is TGTGCCGGGGGGGGTAATGGGCATAGCAATCAGCCCCAGCATTTT. This encodes CAGGGNGHSNQPQHF. V is TRBV19 and J is TRBJ1-5; D is perhaps TRBD1 (5 bases). Germline CDR1 reads LNHDA; CDR2 reads SQIVND (reference sequence). This CDR3 is 15 amino acids long. V dropped 11 bases and J dropped 0 bases, with 17 bases sitting between them.

This clone was found once. The genes are TRBV7-9 and TRBJ2-5; TRBD2 is a possible D gene (5 bases). V shed 3 bases and J shed 5 bases, with 13 bases lying between them. Germline lookup yields CDR1 SEHNR and CDR2 FQNEAQ (reference sequence). This CDR3 has 14 residues. CDR3 bases: TGTGCCAGCAGCTTCCCGGAAAGAGGGGAGACCCAGTACTTC. It is translated as CASSFPERGETQYF.

This clone has just one count. V gene TRBV14 combines with J gene TRBJ2-5; tentative D call: TRBD2 (5 bases). The CDR3 totals 13 residues. In germline, CDR1 is SGHDN, CDR2 FVKESK. V lost 2 bases and J lost 6, with 10 bases in between. The CDR3 reads CASSQTSSQTQYF. The CDR3 coding sequence is TGTGCCAGCAGCCAAACTAGTAGTCAGACCCAGTACTTC.